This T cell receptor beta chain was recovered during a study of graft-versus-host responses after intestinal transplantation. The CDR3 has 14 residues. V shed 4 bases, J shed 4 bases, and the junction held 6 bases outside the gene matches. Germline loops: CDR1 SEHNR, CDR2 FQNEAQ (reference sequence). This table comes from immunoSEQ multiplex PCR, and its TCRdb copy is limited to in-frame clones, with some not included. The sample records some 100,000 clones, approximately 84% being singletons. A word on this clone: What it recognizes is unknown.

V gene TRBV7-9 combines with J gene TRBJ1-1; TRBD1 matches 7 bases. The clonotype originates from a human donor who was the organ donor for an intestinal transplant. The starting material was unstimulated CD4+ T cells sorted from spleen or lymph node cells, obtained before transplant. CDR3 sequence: CASSYHQGVTEAFF. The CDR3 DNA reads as TGTGCCAGCAGCTACCACCAGGGGGTCACTGAAGCTTTCTTT. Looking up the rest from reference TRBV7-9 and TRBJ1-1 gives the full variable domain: DTGVSQNPRHKITKRGQNVTFRCDPISEHNRLYWYRQTLGQGPEFLTYFQNEAQLEKSRLLSDRFSAERPKGSFSTLEIQRTEQGDSAMYLCASSYHQGVTEAFFGQGTRLTVV.